This entry features one T cell receptor delta chain sequence. A read error is possible here, since a much larger clone lies one base away. In the same sample, other DNA sequences code for this CDR3. With CATT, TCRdb re-called clones from the reads. The sample gives about 9,200 delta-chain clones, approximately 22% of which show up once; under 5% is in the top ten. CDR3 size: 17 residues. Looked up from germline, CDR1 is GEAIGNYY and CDR2 is EKD. The record originates from a study of gamma-delta chains in newborns, infants, children. In the study overall: Innate gammadelta T cells reportedly expand polyclonally right after birth, driven by microbial exposure, per the title.

The V gene is TRDV2, the J gene TRDJ3; weak D call: TRDD3 (5 bases). The sequencing input was blood. The receptor was derived from a child who was a newborn, infant or young child, either healthy, febrile or measles-vaccinated (not recorded which). CDR3 in DNA: TGTGCCTGTGACACCGCCGGGGGTACCTGGGACACCCGACAGATGTTCTTC. Translating gives CACDTAGGTWDTRQMFF.